This TCR beta chain originates from a study of T-cell reconstitution after alpha-beta-depleted transplantation in children. The germline V gene has CDR1 SGHRS and CDR2 YFSETQ. This CDR3 comprises 16 residues. The J segment lost 0 bases and the V segment lost 4 bases, leaving 10 bases of the junction unmatched. Library preparation (for TCRbeta) was performed with unique molecular identifiers. TCRdb recomputed calls from the PCR reads with MiXCR, one row per CDR3 protein. The sample consists of approximately 210,000 distinct CDR3 sequences, over 15% of them appearing once. The table lists this clonotype with a few counts.

This clonotype was sampled from a male patient aged 2 to 10 who had a stem cell transplant for acute lymphoblastic leukemia, so the T cells may come from the graft donor. The sample consisted of PBMCs, mostly from graft donor cells, taken 360 days after TCRalphabeta/CD19-depleted stem cell transplant. This sequence joins TRBV5-1 and TRBJ2-7; 7 bases line up with TRBD1. CDR3: CASSRVRGQASYEQYF. Here the CDR3 DNA reads TGCGCCAGCAGCAGGGTAAGAGGACAGGCCTCCTACGAGCAGTACTTC.